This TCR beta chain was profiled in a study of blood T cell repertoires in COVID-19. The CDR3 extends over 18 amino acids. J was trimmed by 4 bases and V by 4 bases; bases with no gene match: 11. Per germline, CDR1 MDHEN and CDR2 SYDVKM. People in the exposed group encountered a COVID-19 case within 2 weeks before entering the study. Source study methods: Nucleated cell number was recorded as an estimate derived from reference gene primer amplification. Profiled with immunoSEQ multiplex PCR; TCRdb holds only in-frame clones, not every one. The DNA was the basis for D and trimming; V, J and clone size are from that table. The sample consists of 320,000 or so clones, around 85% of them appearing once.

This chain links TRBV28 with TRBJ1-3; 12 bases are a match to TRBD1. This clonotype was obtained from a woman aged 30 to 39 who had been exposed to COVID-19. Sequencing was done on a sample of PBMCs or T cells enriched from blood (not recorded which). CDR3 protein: CASSSHPGQGAAGNTIYF. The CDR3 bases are TGTGCCAGCAGTTCCCACCCGGGACAGGGGGCGGCGGGAAACACCATATATTTT.